What follows is one T cell receptor beta chain and its context. Its antigen is unidentified. The record originates from a study of cytomegalovirus exposure and HLA in healthy donors. Trimming removed 2 bases from V and 4 bases from J, with 8 bases in between. Germline values: CDR1 KGHSH, CDR2 LQKENI. The CDR3 totals 13 residues. The study, taken as a whole, reports: The listing of roughly 160 TCR beta chains classed them as cytomegalovirus-associated.

Measured with immunoSEQ multiplex PCR; TCRdb has only the in-frame clones, and not every one. The table includes roughly 250,000 clones, around 88% detected once. The sample was PBMCs. This receptor was taken from a woman aged 30 to 39 in good health and CMV-seropositive. The genes are TRBV18 and TRBJ1-2; no reliable D call. The CDR3 bases are TGTGCCAGCTCACCAGAACGGTCCTATGGCTACACCTTC. This encodes CASSPERSYGYTF.